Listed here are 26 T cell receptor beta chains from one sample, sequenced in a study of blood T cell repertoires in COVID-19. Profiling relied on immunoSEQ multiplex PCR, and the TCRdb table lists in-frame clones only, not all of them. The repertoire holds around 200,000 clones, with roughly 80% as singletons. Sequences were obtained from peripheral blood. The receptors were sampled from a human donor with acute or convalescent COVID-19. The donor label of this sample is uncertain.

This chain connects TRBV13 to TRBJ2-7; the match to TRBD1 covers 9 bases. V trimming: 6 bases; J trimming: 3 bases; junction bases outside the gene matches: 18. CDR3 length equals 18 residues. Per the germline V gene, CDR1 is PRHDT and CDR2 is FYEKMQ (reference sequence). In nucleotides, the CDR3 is TGTGCCAGCAGAAAACCGGGACAGGGCGTGGGCTTGAACTACGAGCAGTACTTC. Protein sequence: CASRKPGQGVGLNYEQYF.

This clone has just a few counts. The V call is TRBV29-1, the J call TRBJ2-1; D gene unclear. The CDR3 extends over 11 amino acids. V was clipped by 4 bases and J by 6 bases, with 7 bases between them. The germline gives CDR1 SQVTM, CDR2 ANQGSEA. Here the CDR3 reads CSVGLFNEQFF. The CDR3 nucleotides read TGCAGCGTTGGACTTTTCAATGAGCAGTTCTTC.

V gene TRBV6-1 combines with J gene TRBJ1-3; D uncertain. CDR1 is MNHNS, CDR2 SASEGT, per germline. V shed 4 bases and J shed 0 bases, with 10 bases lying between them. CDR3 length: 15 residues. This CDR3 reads CASSARSLSGNTIYF. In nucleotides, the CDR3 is TGTGCCAGCAGTGCCAGAAGTCTCTCTGGAAACACCATATATTTT.

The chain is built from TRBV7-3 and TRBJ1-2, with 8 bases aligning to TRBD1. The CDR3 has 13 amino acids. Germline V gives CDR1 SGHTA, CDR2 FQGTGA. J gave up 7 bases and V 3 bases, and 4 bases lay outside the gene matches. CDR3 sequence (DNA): TGTGCCAGCAGCTTGAGGGACAGGCTTGGCTACACCTTC. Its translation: CASSLRDRLGYTF. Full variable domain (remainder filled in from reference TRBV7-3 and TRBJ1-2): GAGVSQTPSNKVTEKGKYVELRCDPISGHTALYWYRQSLGQGPEFLIYFQGTGAADDSGLPNDRFFAVRPEGSVSTLKIQRTERGDSAVYLCASSLRDRLGYTFGSGTRLTVV.

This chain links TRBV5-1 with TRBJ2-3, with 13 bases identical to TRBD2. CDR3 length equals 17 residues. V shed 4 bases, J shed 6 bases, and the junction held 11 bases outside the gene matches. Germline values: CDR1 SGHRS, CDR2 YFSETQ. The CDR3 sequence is CASSPATSGGAGDTQYF. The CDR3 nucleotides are TGCGCCAGCAGCCCAGCAACTAGCGGGGGGGCCGGGGATACGCAGTATTTT.

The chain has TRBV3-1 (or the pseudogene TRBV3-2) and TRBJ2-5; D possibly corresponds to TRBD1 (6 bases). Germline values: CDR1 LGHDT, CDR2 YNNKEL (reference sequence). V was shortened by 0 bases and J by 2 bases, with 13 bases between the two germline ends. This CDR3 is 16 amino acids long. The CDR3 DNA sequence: TGTGCCAGCAGCCAAGATACCGGAAGGGGGCAAGAGACCCAGTACTTC. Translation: CASSQDTGRGQETQYF.

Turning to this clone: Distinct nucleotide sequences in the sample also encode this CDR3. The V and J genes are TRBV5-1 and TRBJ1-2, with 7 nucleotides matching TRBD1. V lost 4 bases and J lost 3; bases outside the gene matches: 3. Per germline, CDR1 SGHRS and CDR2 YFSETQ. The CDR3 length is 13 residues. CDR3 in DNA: TGCGCCAGCAGCCCCGGACAGGACTATGGCTACACCTTC. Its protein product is CASSPGQDYGYTF.

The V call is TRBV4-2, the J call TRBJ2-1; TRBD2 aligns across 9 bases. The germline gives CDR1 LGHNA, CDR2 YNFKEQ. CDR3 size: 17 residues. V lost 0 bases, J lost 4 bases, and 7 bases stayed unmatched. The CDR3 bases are TGTGCCAGCAGCCAAGAGAGCGGGGGGCTGGGGTACAATGAGCAGTTCTTC. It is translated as CASSQESGGLGYNEQFF.

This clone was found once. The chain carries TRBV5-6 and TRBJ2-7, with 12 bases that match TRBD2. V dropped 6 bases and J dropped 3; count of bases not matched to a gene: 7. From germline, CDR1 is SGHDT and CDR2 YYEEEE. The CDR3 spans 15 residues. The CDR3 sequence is CASTQGLAGVYEQYF. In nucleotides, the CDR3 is TGTGCCAGCACCCAGGGACTAGCGGGCGTCTACGAGCAGTACTTC.

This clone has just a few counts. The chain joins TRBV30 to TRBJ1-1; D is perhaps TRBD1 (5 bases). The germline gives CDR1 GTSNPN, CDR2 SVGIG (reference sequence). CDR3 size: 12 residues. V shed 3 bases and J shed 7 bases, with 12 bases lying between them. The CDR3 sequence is CAWSADSHEAFF. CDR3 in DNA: TGTGCCTGGAGCGCCGACAGCCATGAAGCTTTCTTT.

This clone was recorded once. The CDR3 region has the DNA TGCGCCAGTAGGGGACAGGGGAACACTGAAGCTTTCTTT. Protein sequence: CASRGQGNTEAFF. V gene TRBV4-1 combines with J gene TRBJ1-1; the match to TRBD1 covers 9 bases. Germline assignment: CDR1 MGHRA and CDR2 YSYEKL. J gave up 1 base and V 9 bases, and 3 bases lay outside the gene matches. The CDR3 loop spans 13 amino acids.

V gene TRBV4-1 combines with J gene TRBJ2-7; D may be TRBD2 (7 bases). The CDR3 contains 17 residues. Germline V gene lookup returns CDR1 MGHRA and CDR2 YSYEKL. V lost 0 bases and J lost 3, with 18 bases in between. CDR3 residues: CASSQEGGNSGYYEQYF. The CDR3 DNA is TGCGCCAGCAGCCAAGAAGGGGGTAATAGCGGGTACTACGAGCAGTACTTC.

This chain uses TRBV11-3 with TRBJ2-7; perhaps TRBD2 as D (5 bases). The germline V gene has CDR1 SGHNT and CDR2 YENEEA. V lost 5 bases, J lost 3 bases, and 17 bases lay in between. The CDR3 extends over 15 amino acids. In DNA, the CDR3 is TGTGCCAGCAGCCCTGCAGGAGGCGGATACTACGAGCAGTACTTC. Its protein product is CASSPAGGGYYEQYF.

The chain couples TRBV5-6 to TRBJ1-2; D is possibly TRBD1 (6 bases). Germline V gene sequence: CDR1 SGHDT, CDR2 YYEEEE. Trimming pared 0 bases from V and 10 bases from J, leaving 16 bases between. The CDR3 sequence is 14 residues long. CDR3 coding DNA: TGTGCCAGCAGCTTGGACAGGGTGATTAGTGTCTACACCTTC. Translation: CASSLDRVISVYTF. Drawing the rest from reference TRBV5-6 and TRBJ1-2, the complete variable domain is DAGVTQSPTHLIKTRGQQVTLRCSPKSGHDTVSWYQQALGQGPQFIFQYYEEEERQRGNFPDRFSGHQFPNYSSELNVNALLLGDSALYLCASSLDRVISVYTFGSGTRLTVV.

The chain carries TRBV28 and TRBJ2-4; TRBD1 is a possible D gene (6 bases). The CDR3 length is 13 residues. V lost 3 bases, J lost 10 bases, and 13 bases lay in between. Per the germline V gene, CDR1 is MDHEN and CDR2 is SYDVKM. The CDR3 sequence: CASSFQGPRIQYF. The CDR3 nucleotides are TGTGCCAGCAGTTTCCAGGGGCCGAGGATTCAGTACTTC.

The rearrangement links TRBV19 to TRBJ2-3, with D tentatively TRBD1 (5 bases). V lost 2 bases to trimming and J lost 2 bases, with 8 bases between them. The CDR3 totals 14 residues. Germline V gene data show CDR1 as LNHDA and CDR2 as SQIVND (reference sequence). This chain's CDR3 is CASSISRVTDTQYF. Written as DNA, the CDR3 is TGTGCCAGTAGTATATCCAGGGTCACAGATACGCAGTATTTT.

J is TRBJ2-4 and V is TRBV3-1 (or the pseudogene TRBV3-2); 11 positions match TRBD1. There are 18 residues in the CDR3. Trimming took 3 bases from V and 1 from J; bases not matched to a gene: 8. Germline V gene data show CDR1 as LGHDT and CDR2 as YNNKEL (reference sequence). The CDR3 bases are TGTGCCAGCAGCCACCCCCAAGGGACAGGGGGTGCCAAAAACATTCAGTACTTC. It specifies CASSHPQGTGGAKNIQYF.

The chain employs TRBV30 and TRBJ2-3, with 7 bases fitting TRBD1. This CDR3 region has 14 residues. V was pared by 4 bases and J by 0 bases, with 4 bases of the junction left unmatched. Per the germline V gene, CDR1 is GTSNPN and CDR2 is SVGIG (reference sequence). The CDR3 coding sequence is TGTGCCTGGACACCAGGGGGTAGCACAGATACGCAGTATTTT. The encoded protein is CAWTPGGSTDTQYF. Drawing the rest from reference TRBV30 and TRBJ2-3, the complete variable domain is SQTIHQWPATLVQPVGSPLSLECTVEGTSNPNLYWYRQAAGRGLQLLFYSVGIGQISSEVPQNLSASRPQDRQFILSSKKLLLSDSGFYLCAWTPGGSTDTQYFGPGTRLTVL.

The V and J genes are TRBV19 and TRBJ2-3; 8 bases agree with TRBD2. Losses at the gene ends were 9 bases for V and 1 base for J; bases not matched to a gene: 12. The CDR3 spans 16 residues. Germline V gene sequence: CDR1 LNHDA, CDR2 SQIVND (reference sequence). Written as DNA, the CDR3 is TGTGCCAGCCGGGGGGGGACCGCTTATGGCACAGATACGCAGTATTTT. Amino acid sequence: CASRGGTAYGTDTQYF. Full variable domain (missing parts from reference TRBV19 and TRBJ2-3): DGGITQSPKYLFRKEGQNVTLSCEQNLNHDAMYWYRQDPGQGLRLIYYSQIVNDFQKGDIAEGYSVSREKKESFPLTVTSAQKNPTAFYLCASRGGTAYGTDTQYFGPGTRLTVL.

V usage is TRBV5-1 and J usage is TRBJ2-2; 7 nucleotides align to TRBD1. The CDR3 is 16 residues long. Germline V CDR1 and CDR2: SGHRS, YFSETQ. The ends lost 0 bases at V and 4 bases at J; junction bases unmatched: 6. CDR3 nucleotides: TGCGCCAGCAGCTTGGCCGTGACAGGGACCACCGGGGAGCTGTTTTTT. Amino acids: CASSLAVTGTTGELFF. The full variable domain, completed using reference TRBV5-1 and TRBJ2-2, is KAGVTQTPRYLIKTRGQQVTLSCSPISGHRSVSWYQQTPGQGLQFLFEYFSETQRNKGNFPGRFSGRQFSNSRSEMNVSTLELGDSALYLCASSLAVTGTTGELFFGEGSRLTVL.

The CDR3 DNA is TGTGCCAGCAGCCCCCAGACTAGCGGAGGCCACAATGAGCAGTTCTTC. Its translation: CASSPQTSGGHNEQFF. This chain uses TRBV3-1 (or the pseudogene TRBV3-2) with TRBJ2-1; 9 bases line up with TRBD2. Germline CDR1 and CDR2: LGHDT and YNNKEL (reference sequence). V shed 4 bases and J 5 bases; nucleotides not matched to a gene: 9. The CDR3 spans 16 residues.

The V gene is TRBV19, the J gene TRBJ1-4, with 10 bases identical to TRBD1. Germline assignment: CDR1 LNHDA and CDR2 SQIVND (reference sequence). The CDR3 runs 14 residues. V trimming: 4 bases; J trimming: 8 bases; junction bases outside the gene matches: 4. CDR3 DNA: TGTGCCAGTAGTACGACAGGGGGCGCGGAAAAACTGTTTTTT. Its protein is CASSTTGGAEKLFF.

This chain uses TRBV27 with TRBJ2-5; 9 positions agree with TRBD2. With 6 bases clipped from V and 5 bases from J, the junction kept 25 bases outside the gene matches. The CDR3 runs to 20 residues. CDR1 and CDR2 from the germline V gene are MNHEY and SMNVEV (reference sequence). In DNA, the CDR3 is TGTGCCAGCAGCCTCACGACGGGTGCAGTAGCGGGAGCCTCCCGGGAGACCCAGTACTTC. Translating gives CASSLTTGAVAGASRETQYF.

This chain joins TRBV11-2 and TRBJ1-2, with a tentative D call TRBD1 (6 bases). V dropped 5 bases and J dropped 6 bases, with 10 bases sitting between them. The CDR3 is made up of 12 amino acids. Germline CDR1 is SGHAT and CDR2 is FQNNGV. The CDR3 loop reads CASSAEGDGYTF. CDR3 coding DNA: TGTGCCAGCAGCGCCGAGGGGGATGGCTACACCTTC. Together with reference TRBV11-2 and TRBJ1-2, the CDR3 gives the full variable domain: EAGVAQSPRYKIIEKRQSVAFWCNPISGHATLYWYQQILGQGPKLLIQFQNNGVVDDSQLPKDRFSAERLKGVDSTLKIQPAKLEDSAVYLCASSAEGDGYTFGSGTRLTVV.

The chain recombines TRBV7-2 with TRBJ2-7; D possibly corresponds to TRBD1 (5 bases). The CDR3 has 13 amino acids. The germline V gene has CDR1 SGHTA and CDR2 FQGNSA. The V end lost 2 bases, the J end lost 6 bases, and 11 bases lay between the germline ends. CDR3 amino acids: CASSLSGAREQYF. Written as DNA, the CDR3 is TGTGCCAGCAGCTTATCTGGGGCGCGCGAGCAGTACTTC. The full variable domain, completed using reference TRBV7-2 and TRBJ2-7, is GAGVSQSPSNKVTEKGKDVELRCDPISGHTALYWYRQSLGQGLEFLIYFQGNSAPDKSGLPSDRFSAERTGGSVSTLTIQRTQQEDSAVYLCASSLSGAREQYFGPGTRLTVT.

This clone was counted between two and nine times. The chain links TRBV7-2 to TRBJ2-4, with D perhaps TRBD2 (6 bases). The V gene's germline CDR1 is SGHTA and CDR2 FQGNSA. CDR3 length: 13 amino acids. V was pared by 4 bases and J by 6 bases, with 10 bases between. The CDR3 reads CASSYRERNIQYF. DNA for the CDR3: TGTGCCAGCAGCTACCGGGAGAGAAACATTCAGTACTTC. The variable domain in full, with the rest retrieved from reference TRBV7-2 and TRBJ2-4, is GAGVSQSPSNKVTEKGKDVELRCDPISGHTALYWYRQSLGQGLEFLIYFQGNSAPDKSGLPSDRFSAERTGGSVSTLTIQRTQQEDSAVYLCASSYRERNIQYFGAGTRLSVL.